This T cell receptor beta chain originates from a study of cytomegalovirus exposure and HLA in healthy donors. About the research overall: Unique TCRs numbering some 80 million, obtained from HLA-typed donors, made up an early data release.

About this clone itself: Its matching antigen is unknown.

Study-wide findings and caveats: Several of the most significant clusters appeared linked to common viral pathogens, based on a later analysis. There were 150 or so TCR beta chains listed as cytomegalovirus-associated.

V was trimmed by 1 base and J by 0 bases, leaving 10 bases between them. The CDR3 consists of 16 residues. Germline CDR1 reads SGHAT; CDR2 reads FQNNGV. Primers: 60 Vbeta forward and 13 Jbeta reverse. Sequencing used immunoSEQ multiplex PCR; TCRdb keeps in-frame clones, though not all of them. The sample includes around 85,000 clones, around three quarters seen only once; the top ten take about 1.1%. The chain links TRBV11-2 to TRBJ1-3; D is unresolved. Sequenced input: PBMCs. The sequence came from a male donor in good health and CMV-seronegative. The CDR3 loop reads CASSLAPVASGNTIYF. The CDR3 coding sequence is TGTGCCAGCAGCTTAGCCCCAGTAGCCTCTGGAAACACCATATATTTT.